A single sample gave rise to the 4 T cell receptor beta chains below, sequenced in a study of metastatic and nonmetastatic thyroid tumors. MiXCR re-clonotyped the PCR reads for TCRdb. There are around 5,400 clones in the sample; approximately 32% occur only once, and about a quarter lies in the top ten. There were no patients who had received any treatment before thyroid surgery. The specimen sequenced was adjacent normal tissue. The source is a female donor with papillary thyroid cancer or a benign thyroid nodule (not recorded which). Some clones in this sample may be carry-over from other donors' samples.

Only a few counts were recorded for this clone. The CDR3, as DNA: TGTGCCACTGCGACTAGCGGGGGGCCCCTGAGCTCCTACGAGCAGTACTTC. It encodes CATATSGGPLSSYEQYF. The chain recombines TRBV6-1 with TRBJ2-7; 13 bases line up with TRBD2. The germline V gene encodes CDR1 MNHNS and CDR2 SASEGT. J was trimmed by 0 bases and V by 10 bases; bases with no gene match: 12. The CDR3 extends over 17 amino acids.

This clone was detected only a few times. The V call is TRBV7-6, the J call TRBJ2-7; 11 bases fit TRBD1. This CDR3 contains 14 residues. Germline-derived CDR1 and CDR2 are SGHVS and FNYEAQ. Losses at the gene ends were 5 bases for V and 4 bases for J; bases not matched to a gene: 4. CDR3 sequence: CASSRGQGAYEQYF. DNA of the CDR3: TGTGCCAGCAGCCGAGGACAGGGGGCGTACGAGCAGTACTTC.

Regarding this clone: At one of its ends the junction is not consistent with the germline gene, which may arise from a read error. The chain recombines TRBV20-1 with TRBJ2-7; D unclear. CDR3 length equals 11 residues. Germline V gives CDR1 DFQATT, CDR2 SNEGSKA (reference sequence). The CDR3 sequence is CSAISSHEHYF. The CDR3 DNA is TGCAGTGCAATATCTTCCCACGAGCATTACTTC.

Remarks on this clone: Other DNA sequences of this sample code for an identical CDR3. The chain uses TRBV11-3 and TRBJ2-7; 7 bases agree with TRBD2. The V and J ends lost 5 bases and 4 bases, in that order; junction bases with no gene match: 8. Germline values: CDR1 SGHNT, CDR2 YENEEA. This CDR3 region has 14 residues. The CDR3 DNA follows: TGTGCCAGCAGCCTCGGTCCTAGCGGTTACGAGCAGTACTTC. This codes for CASSLGPSGYEQYF. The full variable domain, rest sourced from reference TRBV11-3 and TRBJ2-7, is EAGVVQSPRYKIIEKKQPVAFWCNPISGHNTLYWYLQNLGQGPELLIRYENEEAVDDSQLPKDRFSAERLKGVDSTLKIQPAELGDSAVYLCASSLGPSGYEQYFGPGTRLTVT.